The TCR beta chain under discussion was sequenced for a study of cytomegalovirus exposure and HLA in healthy donors listed by TCRdb under 2017. Broadly, across the study: An earlier analysis of some 550 of the donors reported more than 250 Gb of sequence data and some 100 million unique TCR beta sequences from 190 million or so T cells. Four to six DR-DQ haplotypes were handled as single units for association and clustering, since linkage in the cohort was strong. The number of typed donors differed by locus: roughly 620-640 for A, B, C, DRB1 and DQB1; 522 for DQA1; 606 for DPA1; and about 450 for DPB1. The study aimed to test whether cataloging public T cell receptors could reveal signatures of past pathogen exposure. Besides the first cohort of around 670 subjects, a separate validation cohort made up of roughly 120 different subjects was used. The genetic ancestry cluster associated with self-reported Caucasian donors included roughly four fifths of the roughly 400 genotyped donors. Both class I and class II loci were covered by HLA typing, at four-digit resolution. A later analysis re-examined previously published TCR beta repertoires from 600 to 700 donors and added high-resolution HLA genotyping to investigate patterns of TCR occurrence. The study used immunosequencing to profile the T cell repertoires of about 670 subjects and linked those repertoires to cytomegalovirus serostatus. An early release covering 500 to 750 HLA-typed donors comprised 250 to 350 gigabases of sequencing data and around 85 million unique TCR sequences. Across 398 genotyped donors of the cohort, an average of about 250,000 unique TCR beta nucleotide sequences per donor were sequenced, and around 19% of those sequences were non-productive. A later genetic analysis used genome-wide SNP genotypes for about 55% of the 666 donors, treating that subset as a discovery cohort. Donor age, sex, ethnicity and CMV serostatus were compiled alongside the repertoire data. High-throughput TCR immunosequencing, statistical association of individual TCRs with disease status, and machine learning were combined to predict cytomegalovirus infection status. Rather than using new phenotypic data, the later analysis identified candidate immune exposures from TCR beta sequences and from how often those sequences occurred across donors. Every repertoire in the discovery cohort had been generated on one and the same sequencing platform. In an earlier analysis of 587 of the donors, high-throughput TCR beta sequencing was used to judge whether each TCR beta V gene segment behaved as functional or pseudogenic. Study-wide findings and limitations: In the study, roughly 160 TCR beta chains were listed as associated with cytomegalovirus. The 87-base-pair reads could not distinguish some IMGT-functional V segments, including TRBV6-2 and TRBV6-3, so those segments were excluded. An association between a missense DCLRE1C variant and V-gene and J-gene trimming of TCR beta chains was found in a later genetic analysis and replicated in an independent cohort. A group of highly shared sequence variants was considered likely to be a technical artifact of the sequencing pipeline. Presence/absence analyses assumed roughly uniform sequencing depth across donors, an assumption that may not hold. In a later analysis, some 17,000 TCR beta sequences were associated with specific HLA alleles at a false discovery rate of 0.05. The authors suggested that the approach could potentially be extended to other disease states and immunological phenotypes. HLA typing was unavailable for some donors at each locus, so association tests used only the typed subset. A further reported finding was that TCR beta sequences accurately predicted the HLA-A and HLA-B alleles for most subjects in the first cohort. In vitro tests confirmed that three of the cytomegalovirus-associated TCR beta chains recognize cytomegalovirus antigens. Correlated functional status among segregating V segments might reflect linkage disequilibrium, but an unknown experimental factor could not be ruled out. When HLA alleles, especially DR and DQ, strongly co-occurred, TCR associations were difficult to assign to individual alleles. This cohort had only TCR beta chains sequenced, and the lack of alpha or paired-chain data limited which features could be detected. The classifier was reported to diagnose cytomegalovirus status with high specificity and sensitivity in both the original cohort and the validation cohort. Approximately 18 rarely observed V segments, including chromosome 9 orphons, were excluded from the earlier analysis of several hundred of the donors because counts were too low. A later analysis found that most CMV-associated TCR beta chains appeared HLA-restricted, with HLA associations seemingly driven largely by CMV exposure. Several of the top co-occurrence clusters appeared to be linked to parvovirus B19, influenza, CMV and Epstein-Barr virus, according to a later analysis. In an earlier analysis of fewer than 750 of the donors, most TCR beta V segments were observed in productive rearrangements about 90% or about 30% of the time, broadly matching IMGT annotations. Compared with the approximately 720-donor mean, donors in an Asian-associated ancestry cluster had fewer N-insertions in productive TCRs, according to a later genetic analysis. CMV serostatus was the only immune exposure information available for the cohort. In a later analysis, the rate of TCR association differed among HLA loci, with DRB1 alleles having the most associated TCRs and HLA-C alleles having the fewest. In a later analysis, HLA-associated TCR beta chains were found to be more clonally expanded and to have lower generation probabilities than equally common non-associated chains. Most TCR sequences were seen in very few donors, while some public TCRs were found in many individuals.

The cohort consisted of 600 or so healthy bone marrow donors. At the time of sampling, all cohort members were nominally healthy, though unrecorded immune exposures were likely present. The donor tested CMV seropositive and was one of the 289 seropositive cohort members. Every donor gave a peripheral blood sample, and the peripheral blood mononuclear cells from that sample were used for TCR beta sequencing. Genomic DNA extraction from the blood cell samples was performed with the Qiagen DNeasy Blood Extraction Kit. Libraries were built with the immunoSEQ multiplex PCR assay. The multiplex PCR relied on a mix of 60 forward primers for TCR Vbeta segments and 13 reverse primers for TCR Jbeta segments. The CDR3 region of rearranged TCR beta genes was amplified from genomic DNA with a multiplex PCR assay. On the Illumina HiSeq System, the amplified TCR beta libraries were sequenced as 87-base-pair reads. In the original analysis: A later analysis counted about 76 million unique TCR beta chains across the 650 to 700 repertoires, and 10 million to 12 million of these chains were shared by at least two donors. Raw reads were error-corrected and collapsed into unique sequences with a nearest-neighbor algorithm that merged closely related sequences to remove PCR and sequencing errors. V, D and J gene segments were assigned by aligning CDR3 sequences to IMGT reference sequences. For a sequence to be retained, at least a six-nucleotide match to both a V gene segment and a J gene segment was required. A rearrangement counted as productive if the CDR3 had no stop codons and remained in frame with V and J, and every other rearrangement counted as non-productive. CDR3 was defined by IMGT convention, running from the second conserved V-encoded cysteine to the conserved J-encoded phenylalanine. Sequences without an unambiguous match to a single V gene segment were excluded from the earlier analysis of 500 to 700 of the donors. An earlier analysis of a few hundred of the donors called V segments functional above 56.7% productive rearrangements and segregating when the between-donor standard deviation exceeded 5%. To diagnose cytomegalovirus status from the catalog of TCR beta chain sequences, a statistical classification framework was built. V and J gene assignment, in a later analysis, came from comparing TCR nucleotide sequences with IMGT/GENE-DB human TR gene sequences. A later analysis assigned CDR3 sequences and most-parsimonious VDJ recombination scenarios with the TCRdist pipeline. In a later analysis, each TCR beta chain was defined by its CDR3 amino acid sequence together with its V-gene family, and reads without a unique V-gene family were excluded. A later analysis removed 592 highly shared, low-generation-probability nucleotide sequences to deal with suspected cross-contamination and a sequencing artifact. For each public chain, a later analysis derived a clonal expansion index from normalized ranks of inferred template counts within each repertoire. In a later analysis, generation probabilities were computed with a VDJ recombination model fitted to out-of-frame rearrangements, and the resulting probabilities were checked against IGoR. A later analysis scored TCR-TCR, TCR-HLA and TCR-CMV co-occurrence with hypergeometric tests, applying a repertoire-size bias correction to TCR pairs. False discovery rates were estimated in a later analysis by permuting HLA or CMV assignments 20 times. In a later analysis, co-occurring TCRs were grouped using DBSCAN, and TCRdist sequence similarity was added for clustering within HLA-allele-positive subsets. Repertoires with fewer than 30,000 or more than 120,000 public chains, plus five repertoires with anomalous nucleotide sharing, were excluded from co-occurrence clustering. Here the immuneACCESS table is served through TCRdb, limited to in-frame sequences with V and J called. Missing clones are a known gap in these copies; in checked studies unresolved V genes cover under half, and the rest lacks a known reason. The V and J calls and the clone size are those of that table, but D and trimming were determined from the DNA. The sample table contains some 100,000 clones; only one count was recorded for 77% of them. 9.5% to 12% of the sample lies in the top ten.

Trimming removed 3 bases from V and 0 bases from J; the gene matches leave 3 bases unexplained. CDR1 and CDR2, per the germline V gene, are SGHRS and YFSETQ. The CDR3 holds 16 amino acids from the cysteine to the phenylalanine. The sequence is cut down to CDR3 DNA, 48 bases in frame from base 1. Remarks on this clone: There is no known antigen for this receptor. Base qualities are not provided; no much larger clone lies one nucleotide away.

The chain couples TRBV5-1 to TRBJ1-6, with 7 bases matching TRBD1. The clonotype was recovered from a man aged 40-50 years in good health and CMV-seropositive. The sample was PBMCs. The sequenced DNA is TGCGCCAGCAGCTGGGACAGAAGCTCCTATAATTCACCCCTCCACTTT. This gives the protein CASSWDRSSYNSPLHF.